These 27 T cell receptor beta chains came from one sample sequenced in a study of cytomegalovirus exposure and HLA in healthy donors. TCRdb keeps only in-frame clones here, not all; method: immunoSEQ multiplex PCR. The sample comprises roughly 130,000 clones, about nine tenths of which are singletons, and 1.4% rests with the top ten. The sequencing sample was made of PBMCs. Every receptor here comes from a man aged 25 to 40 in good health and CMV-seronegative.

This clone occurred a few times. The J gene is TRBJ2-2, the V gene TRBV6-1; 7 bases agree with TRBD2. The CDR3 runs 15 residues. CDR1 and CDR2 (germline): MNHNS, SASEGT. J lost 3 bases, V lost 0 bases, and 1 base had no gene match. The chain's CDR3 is CASSEAGGYTGELFF. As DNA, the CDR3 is TGTGCCAGCAGTGAAGCGGGAGGGTACACCGGGGAGCTGTTTTTT.

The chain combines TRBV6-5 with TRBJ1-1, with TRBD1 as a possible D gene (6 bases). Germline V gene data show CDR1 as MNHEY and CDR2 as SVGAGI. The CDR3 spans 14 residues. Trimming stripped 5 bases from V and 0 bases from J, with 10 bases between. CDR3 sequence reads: CASSRDIMNTEAFF. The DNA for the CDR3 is TGTGCCAGCAGTCGGGACATCATGAACACTGAAGCTTTCTTT.

As DNA, the CDR3 is TGCGCCAGCAGCTTGGACCATGTGCCGAGCAAGAACACTGAAGCTTTCTTT. This encodes CASSLDHVPSKNTEAFF. This chain links TRBV5-1 with TRBJ1-1; D not certain. The CDR3 spans 17 residues. V dropped 0 bases and J dropped 1 base, with 16 bases sitting between them. CDR1 is SGHRS, CDR2 YFSETQ, per germline.

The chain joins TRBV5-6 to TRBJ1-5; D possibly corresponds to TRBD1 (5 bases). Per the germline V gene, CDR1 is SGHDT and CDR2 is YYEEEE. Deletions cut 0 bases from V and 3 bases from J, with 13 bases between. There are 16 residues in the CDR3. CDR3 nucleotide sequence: TGTGCCAGCAGCTTGGCCGGGGGAGGGATCAATCAGCCCCAGCATTTT. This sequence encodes CASSLAGGGINQPQHF.

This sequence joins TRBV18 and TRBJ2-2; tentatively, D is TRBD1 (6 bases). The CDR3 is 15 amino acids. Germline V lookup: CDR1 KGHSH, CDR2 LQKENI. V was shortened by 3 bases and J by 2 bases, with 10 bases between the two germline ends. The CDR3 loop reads CASSPGHLNTGELFF. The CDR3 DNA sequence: TGTGCCAGCTCACCGGGACACCTAAACACCGGGGAGCTGTTTTTT.

CDR3 bases: TGTGCCAGCAGCCGCGGACTAGCGGGAGACAATGAGCAGTTCTTC. Protein sequence: CASSRGLAGDNEQFF. The rearrangement links TRBV7-6 to TRBJ2-1, with 13 nucleotides matching TRBD2. Trimming at V came to 5 bases and at J to 5 bases, leaving 3 bases not matched to a gene. This CDR3 has 15 amino acids. Germline V lookup: CDR1 SGHVS, CDR2 FNYEAQ.

The CDR3 loop is CAWLLEDEQFF. CDR3 DNA sequence: TGTGCCTGGCTCCTTGAGGATGAGCAGTTCTTC. This chain uses TRBV30 with TRBJ2-1, with D unclear. Germline V CDR1 and CDR2: GTSNPN, SVGIG (reference sequence). V was cut by 5 bases and J by 8 bases, with 10 bases left in between. CDR3 length equals 11 residues.

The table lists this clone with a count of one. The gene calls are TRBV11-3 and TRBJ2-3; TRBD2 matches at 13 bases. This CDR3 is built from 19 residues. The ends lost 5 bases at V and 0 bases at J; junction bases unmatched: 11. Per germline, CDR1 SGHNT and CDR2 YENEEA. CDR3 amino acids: CASSTGTSGALFSTDTQYF. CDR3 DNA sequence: TGTGCCAGCAGCACGGGGACTAGCGGGGCCCTATTTAGCACAGATACGCAGTATTTT.

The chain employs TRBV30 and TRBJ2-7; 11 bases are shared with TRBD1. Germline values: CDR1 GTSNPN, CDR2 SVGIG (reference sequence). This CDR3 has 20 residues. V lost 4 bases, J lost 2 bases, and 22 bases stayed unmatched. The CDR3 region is CAWTVEFSLRTGGSPYEQYF. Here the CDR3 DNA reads TGTGCCTGGACCGTTGAGTTCAGTTTAAGGACAGGGGGCAGTCCCTACGAGCAGTACTTC.

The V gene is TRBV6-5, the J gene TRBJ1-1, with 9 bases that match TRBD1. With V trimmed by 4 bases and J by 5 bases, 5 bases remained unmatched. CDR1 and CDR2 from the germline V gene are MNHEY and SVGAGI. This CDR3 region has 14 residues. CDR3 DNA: TGTGCCAGCAGTTCGACAGGGGGTCTAACTGAAGCTTTCTTT. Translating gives CASSSTGGLTEAFF.

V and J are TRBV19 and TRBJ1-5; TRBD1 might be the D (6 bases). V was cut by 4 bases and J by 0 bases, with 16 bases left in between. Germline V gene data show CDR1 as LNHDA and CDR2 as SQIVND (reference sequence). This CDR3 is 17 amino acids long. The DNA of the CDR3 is TGTGCCAGTAGTACCTATAACTGGGACACTAGCAATCAGCCCCAGCATTTT. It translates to CASSTYNWDTSNQPQHF.

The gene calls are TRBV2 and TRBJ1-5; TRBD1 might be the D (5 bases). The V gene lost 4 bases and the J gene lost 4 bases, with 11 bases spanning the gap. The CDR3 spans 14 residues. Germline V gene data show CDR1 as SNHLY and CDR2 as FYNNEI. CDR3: CASSAGLGNQPQHF. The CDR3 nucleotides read TGTGCCAGCAGTGCGGGACTGGGGAATCAGCCCCAGCATTTT.

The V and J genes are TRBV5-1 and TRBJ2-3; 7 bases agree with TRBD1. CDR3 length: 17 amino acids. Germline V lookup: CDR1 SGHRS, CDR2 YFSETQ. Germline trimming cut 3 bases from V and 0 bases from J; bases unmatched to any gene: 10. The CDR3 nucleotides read TGCGCCAGCAGCTCCCCCCCGGGACAGAGAAGCACAGATACGCAGTATTTT. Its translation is CASSSPPGQRSTDTQYF.

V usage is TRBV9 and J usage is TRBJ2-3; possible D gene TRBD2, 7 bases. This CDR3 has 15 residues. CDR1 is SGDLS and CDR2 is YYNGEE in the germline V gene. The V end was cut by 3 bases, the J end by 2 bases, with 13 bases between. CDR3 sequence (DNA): TGTGCCAGCAGCGAGGGGGGGAAGCTCACAGATACGCAGTATTTT. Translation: CASSEGGKLTDTQYF.

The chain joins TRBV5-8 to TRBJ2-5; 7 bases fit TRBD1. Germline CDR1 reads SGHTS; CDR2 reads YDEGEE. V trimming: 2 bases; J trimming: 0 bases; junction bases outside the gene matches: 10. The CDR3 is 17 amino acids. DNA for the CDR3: TGTGCCAGCAGCTTAGGGACAGTCTCCTCTGACCAAGAGACCCAGTACTTC. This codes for CASSLGTVSSDQETQYF.

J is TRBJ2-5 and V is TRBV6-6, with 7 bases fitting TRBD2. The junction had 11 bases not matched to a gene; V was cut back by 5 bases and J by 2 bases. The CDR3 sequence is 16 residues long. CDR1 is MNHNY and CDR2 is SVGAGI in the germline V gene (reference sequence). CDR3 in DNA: TGTGCCAGCAGTGACTTGACGGGAGGACCGCAAGAGACCCAGTACTTC. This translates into CASSDLTGGPQETQYF.

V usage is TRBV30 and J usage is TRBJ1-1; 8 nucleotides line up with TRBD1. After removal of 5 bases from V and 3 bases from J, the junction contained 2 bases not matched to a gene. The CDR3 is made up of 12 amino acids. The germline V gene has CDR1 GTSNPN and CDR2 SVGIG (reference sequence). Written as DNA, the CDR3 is TGTGCCTGGGAGACAGGGGACACTGAAGCTTTCTTT. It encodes CAWETGDTEAFF.

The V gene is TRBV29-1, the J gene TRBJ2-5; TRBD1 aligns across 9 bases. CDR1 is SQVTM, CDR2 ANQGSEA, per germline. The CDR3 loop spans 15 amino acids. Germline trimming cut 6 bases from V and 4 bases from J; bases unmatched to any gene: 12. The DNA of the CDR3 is TGCAGCGTCGCCCCGAGAACAGGGGGCAGAGAGACCCAGTACTTC. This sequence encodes CSVAPRTGGRETQYF.

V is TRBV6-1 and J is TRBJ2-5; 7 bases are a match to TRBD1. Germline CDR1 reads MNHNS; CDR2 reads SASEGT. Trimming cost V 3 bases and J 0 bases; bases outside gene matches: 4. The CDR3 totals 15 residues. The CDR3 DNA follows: TGTGCCAGCAGTGACATACAGGGGCACCAAGAGACCCAGTACTTC. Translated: CASSDIQGHQETQYF.

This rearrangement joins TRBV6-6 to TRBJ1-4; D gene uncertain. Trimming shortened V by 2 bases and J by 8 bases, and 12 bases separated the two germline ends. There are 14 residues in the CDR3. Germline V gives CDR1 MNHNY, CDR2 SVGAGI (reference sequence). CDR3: CASSYPGMSEKLFF. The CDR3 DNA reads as TGTGCCAGCAGTTACCCGGGTATGAGCGAAAAACTGTTTTTT.

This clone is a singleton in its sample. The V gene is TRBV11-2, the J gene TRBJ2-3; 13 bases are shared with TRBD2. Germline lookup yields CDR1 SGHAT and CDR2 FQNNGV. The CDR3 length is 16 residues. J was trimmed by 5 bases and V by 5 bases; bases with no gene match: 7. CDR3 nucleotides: TGTGCCAGCAGCGCAGGACTAGCGGGAGTAAGAGATACGCAGTATTTT. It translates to CASSAGLAGVRDTQYF.

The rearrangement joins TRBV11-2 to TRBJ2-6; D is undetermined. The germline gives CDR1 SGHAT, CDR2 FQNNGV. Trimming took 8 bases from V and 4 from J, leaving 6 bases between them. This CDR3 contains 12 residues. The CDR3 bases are TGTGCCAGCGGGCAAGGGGCCAACGTCCTGACTTTC. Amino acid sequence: CASGQGANVLTF.

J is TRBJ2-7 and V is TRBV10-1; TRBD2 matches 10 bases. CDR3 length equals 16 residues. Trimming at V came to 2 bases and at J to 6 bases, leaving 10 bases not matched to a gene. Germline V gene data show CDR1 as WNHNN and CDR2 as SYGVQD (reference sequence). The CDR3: CASSERPFSGRFEQYF. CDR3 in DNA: TGCGCCAGCAGTGAGAGACCATTTAGCGGGAGGTTCGAGCAGTACTTC.

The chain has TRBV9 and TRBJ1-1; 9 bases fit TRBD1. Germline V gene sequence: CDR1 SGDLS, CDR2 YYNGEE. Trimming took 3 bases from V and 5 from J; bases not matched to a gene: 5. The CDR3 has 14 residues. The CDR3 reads CASSGTGERTEAFF. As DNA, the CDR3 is TGTGCCAGCAGCGGGACAGGGGAAAGAACTGAAGCTTTCTTT.

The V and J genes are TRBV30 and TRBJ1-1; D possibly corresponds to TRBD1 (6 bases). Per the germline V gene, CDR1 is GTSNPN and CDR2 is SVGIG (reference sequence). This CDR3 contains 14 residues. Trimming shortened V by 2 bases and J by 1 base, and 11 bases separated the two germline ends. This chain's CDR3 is CAWSTGRSNTEAFF. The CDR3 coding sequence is TGTGCCTGGAGTACAGGGAGATCGAACACTGAAGCTTTCTTT. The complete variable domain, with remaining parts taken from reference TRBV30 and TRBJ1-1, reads SQTIHQWPATLVQPVGSPLSLECTVEGTSNPNLYWYRQAAGRGLQLLFYSVGIGQISSEVPQNLSASRPQDRQFILSSKKLLLSDSGFYLCAWSTGRSNTEAFFGQGTRLTVV.

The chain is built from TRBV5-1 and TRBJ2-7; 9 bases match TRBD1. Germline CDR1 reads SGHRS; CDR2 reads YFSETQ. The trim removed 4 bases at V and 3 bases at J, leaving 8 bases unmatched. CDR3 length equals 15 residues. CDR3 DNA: TGCGCCAGCAGCGAGGGGGACAGGGCTTACTACGAGCAGTACTTC. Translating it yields CASSEGDRAYYEQYF.

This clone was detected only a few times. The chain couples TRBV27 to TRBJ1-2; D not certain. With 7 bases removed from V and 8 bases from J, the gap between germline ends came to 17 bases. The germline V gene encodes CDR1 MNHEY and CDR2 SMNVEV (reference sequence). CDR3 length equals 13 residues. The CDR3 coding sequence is TGTGCCAGCACCTCACGGGGTCCGGAAGGCTACACCTTC. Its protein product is CASTSRGPEGYTF.